The text below deals with one TCR beta chain. The V and J ends lost 0 bases and 7 bases respectively, with 9 bases between them. Germline values: CDR1 KGHSH, CDR2 LQKENI. This CDR3 comprises 13 residues. These data originate in a study of cytomegalovirus exposure and HLA in healthy donors. Healthy bone marrow donors made up the donor group. The PCR was carried out with 60 Vbeta primers and 13 Jbeta primers. The data were produced by immunoSEQ multiplex PCR, yet TCRdb's version contains in-frame clones alone and is incomplete. The repertoire holds roughly 43,000 clones, with roughly 60% as singletons. This chain uses TRBV18 with TRBJ1-2; no clear D gene. Sequenced material: PBMCs. This receptor was obtained from a human donor in good health. CDR3 protein: CASSPPVRAGYTF. CDR3 coding DNA: TGTGCCAGCTCACCACCGGTGAGGGCTGGCTACACCTTC.